This paragraph reports one TCR beta chain. This sample was included in a study of blood T cell repertoires in COVID-19. Profiled with immunoSEQ multiplex PCR; TCRdb holds only in-frame clones, not every one. The sample records some 220,000 clones, roughly 80% being singletons. The J segment lost 7 bases and the V segment lost 1 base, leaving 4 bases of the junction unmatched. From germline, CDR1 is SEHNR and CDR2 FQNEAQ (reference sequence). The CDR3 contains 14 residues. Sequencing was done on a sample of peripheral blood. This receptor was obtained from a woman aged 60-70 years with active or convalescent COVID-19. The chain carries TRBV7-9 and TRBJ1-1, with TRBD1 matching over 9 bases. CDR3 protein: CASSLGQGDGEAFF. CDR3 nucleotide sequence: TGTGCCAGCAGCTTAGGACAGGGGGACGGTGAAGCTTTCTTT.